The clone carrying this TCR beta chain was observed once. This sample stems from a study of shared clonotypes between healthy human individuals. CD45RO-negative, CCR7-positively selected cells formed the naive CD8 fraction, excluding terminally differentiated effector memory CD45RA+ cells. The table came from immunoSEQ multiplex PCR; TCRdb's copy has only in-frame clones and leaves some out. The sample comprises about 2,200,000 clones, roughly 91% of which are singletons, and around 1.7% rests with the top ten. Germline V gene data show CDR1 as WSHSY and CDR2 as SAAADI. The V gene lost 0 bases and the J gene lost 3 bases, with 15 bases spanning the gap. The CDR3 extends over 18 amino acids.

This clonotype originated in a man aged 18 to 35 in good health. Some clones in this sample may be carry-over from other donors' samples. What was sequenced was naive CD8+ T cells from PBMCs. This chain connects TRBV10-2 to TRBJ2-6, with D tentatively TRBD1 or TRBD2 (6 bases each). CDR3 protein: CASSESAGEVGGANVLTF. DNA for the CDR3: TGCGCCAGCAGTGAGTCGGCAGGGGAGGTGGGTGGGGCCAACGTCCTGACTTTC.